This paragraph covers one T cell receptor beta chain sequence. Generated by immunoSEQ multiplex PCR, the TCRdb table keeps only in-frame clones and is missing some. The sample carries about 460,000 clones, more than 85% recorded once. Trimming at V came to 5 bases and at J to 5 bases, leaving 12 bases not matched to a gene. Germline loops: CDR1 LNHDA, CDR2 SQIVND (reference sequence). The CDR3 sequence is 16 residues long. These data belong to a study of blood T cell repertoires in COVID-19. Overall study: Material from acute and convalescent COVID-19 was sourced from the United States, Italy and Spain. T cells, B-cell-depleted T cells, or PBMCs provided the cDNA or gDNA that served as material.

Participants spanned ages about 18 to 90 years and resided in 20 to 25 US areas. Categorization into cohorts depended on clinical history that participants reported. Specimen: PBMCs or T cells enriched from blood (not recorded which). This receptor was identified in a woman aged 55-70 years who had recovered from COVID-19. The V call is TRBV19, the J call TRBJ2-5, with 9 nucleotides matching TRBD1. DNA of the CDR3: TGTGCCAGTAGTGCCCTGGGACAGGGACATCAGGAGACCCAGTACTTC. Protein sequence: CASSALGQGHQETQYF.